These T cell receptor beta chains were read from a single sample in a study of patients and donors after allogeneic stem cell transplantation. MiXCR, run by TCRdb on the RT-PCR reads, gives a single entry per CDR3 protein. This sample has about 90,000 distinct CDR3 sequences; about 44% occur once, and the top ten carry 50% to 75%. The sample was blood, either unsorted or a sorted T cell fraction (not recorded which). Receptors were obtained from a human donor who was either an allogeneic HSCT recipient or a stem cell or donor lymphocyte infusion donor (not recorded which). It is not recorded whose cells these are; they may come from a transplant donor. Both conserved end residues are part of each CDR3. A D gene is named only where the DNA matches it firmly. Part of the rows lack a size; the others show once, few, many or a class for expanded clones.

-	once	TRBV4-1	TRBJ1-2	CASSQGGPRVNYGYTF	TGCGCCAGCAGCCAAGGGGGACCGAGGGTTAACTATGGCTACACCTTC
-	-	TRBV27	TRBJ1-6	CASRLEGNNSPLHF	TGTGCCAGCAGGTTGGAAGGGAATAATTCACCCCTCCACTTT
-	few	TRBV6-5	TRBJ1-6	CASSYRPVSPLHF	TGTGCCAGCAGTTACCGGCCGGTTTCACCCCTCCACTTT
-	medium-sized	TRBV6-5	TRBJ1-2	CASSYLGGHYGYTF	TGTGCCAGCAGTTACCTGGGGGGCCACTATGGCTACACCTTC
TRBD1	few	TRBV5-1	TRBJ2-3	CASSVEGGRADTQYF	TGCGCCAGCAGCGTAGAAGGGGGCAGGGCAGATACGCAGTATTTT
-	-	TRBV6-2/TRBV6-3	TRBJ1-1	CASSYGVLSGAEAFF	TGTGCCAGCAGTTACGGGGTCCTATCGGGAGCTGAAGCTTTCTTT
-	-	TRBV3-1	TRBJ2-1	CASSQDPVGRQFF	TGTGCCAGCAGCCAAGATCCGGTGGGAAGGCAGTTCTTC
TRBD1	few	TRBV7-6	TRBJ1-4	CASSLLLQGRGEKLFF	TGTGCCAGCAGCTTACTGCTACAGGGGCGGGGTGAAAAACTGTTTTTT
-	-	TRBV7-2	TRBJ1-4	CASSREINEKLFF	TGTGCCAGCAGCCGCGAAATTAATGAAAAACTGTTTTTT
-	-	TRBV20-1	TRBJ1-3	CSARVSGTGNTIYF	TGCAGTGCTAGAGTTTCGGGGACGGGAAACACCATATATTTT
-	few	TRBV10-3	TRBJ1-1	CAINEQTNTEAFF	TGTGCCATCAATGAACAGACGAACACTGAAGCTTTCTTT
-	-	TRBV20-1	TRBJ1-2	CSAPQGAGPNYGYTF	TGCAGTGCTCCTCAAGGGGCAGGGCCAAACTATGGCTACACCTTC
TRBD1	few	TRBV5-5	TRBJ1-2	CASNVGDRGYGYTF	TGTGCCAGCAACGTTGGAGACAGGGGCTATGGCTACACCTTC
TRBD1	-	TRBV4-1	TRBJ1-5	CASSPTDRGLYQPQHF	TGCGCCAGCAGCCCTACTGACAGGGGGCTGTATCAGCCCCAGCATTTT
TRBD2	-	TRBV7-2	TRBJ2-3	CASSSLAGSTDTQYF	TGTGCCAGCAGCTCCTTAGCGGGTAGCACAGATACGCAGTATTTT
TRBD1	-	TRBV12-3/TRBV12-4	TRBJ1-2	CASRPDRGGYTF	TGTGCCAGCAGACCCGACAGGGGTGGCTACACCTTC
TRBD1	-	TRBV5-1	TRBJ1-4	CASSSATGLEKLFF	TGCGCCAGCAGCTCCGCGACAGGGTTGGAAAAACTGTTTTTT
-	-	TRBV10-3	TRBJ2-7	CAISESVAAYEQYF	TGTGCCATCAGTGAGTCAGTAGCAGCCTACGAGCAGTACTTC
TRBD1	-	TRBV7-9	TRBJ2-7	CASSFADRDWYEQYF	TGTGCCAGCAGCTTCGCCGACAGGGATTGGTACGAGCAGTACTTC
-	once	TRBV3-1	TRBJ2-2	CASSRRGYTGELFF	TGTGCCAGCAGCCGACGGGGGTACACCGGGGAGCTGTTTTTT
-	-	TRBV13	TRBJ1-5	CASSFRNQPQHF	TGTGCCAGCAGCTTCAGGAATCAGCCCCAGCATTTT
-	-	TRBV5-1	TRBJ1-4	CASKWGGAEKLFF	TGCGCCAGCAAATGGGGAGGGGCGGAAAAACTGTTTTTT
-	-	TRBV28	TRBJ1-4	CASTDTGRYNEKLFF	TGTGCCAGCACCGATACGGGACGTTATAATGAAAAACTGTTTTTT
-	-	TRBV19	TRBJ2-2	CASSLGENTGELFF	TGTGCCAGTAGTTTGGGGGAAAACACCGGGGAGCTGTTTTTT
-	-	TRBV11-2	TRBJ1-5	CASSLDPGNQPQHF	TGTGCCAGCAGCTTAGACCCGGGAAATCAGCCCCAGCATTTT
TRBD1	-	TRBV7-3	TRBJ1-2	CASSRGTAYGYTF	TGTGCCAGCAGCCGTGGGACAGCGTATGGCTACACCTTC
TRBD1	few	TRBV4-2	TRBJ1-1	CASSQGNRGRTEAFF	TGTGCCAGCAGCCAAGGTAACAGGGGTCGCACTGAAGCTTTCTTT
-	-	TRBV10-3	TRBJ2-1	CAISEAVSTANEQFF	TGTGCCATCAGTGAGGCCGTTTCCACAGCGAATGAGCAGTTCTTC
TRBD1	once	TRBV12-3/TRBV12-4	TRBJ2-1	CASSHRDRENNEQFF	TGTGCCAGCAGTCACCGGGACAGGGAAAACAATGAGCAGTTCTTC
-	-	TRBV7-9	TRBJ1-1	CASSPPGVALSTEAFF	TGTGCCAGCAGCCCCCCGGGTGTAGCCCTAAGCACTGAAGCTTTCTTT
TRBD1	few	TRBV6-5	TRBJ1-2	CASSYRDRGDYGYTF	TGTGCCAGCAGTTACAGGGACAGGGGCGACTATGGCTACACCTTC
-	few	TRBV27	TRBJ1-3	CASSFSAGNTIYF	TGTGCCAGCAGTTTCTCAGCTGGAAACACCATATATTTT
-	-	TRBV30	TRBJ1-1	CAGRGLNTEAFF	TGTGCCGGTAGGGGGTTGAACACTGAAGCTTTCTTT
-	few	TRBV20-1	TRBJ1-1	CSAREGRPEAFF	TGCAGTGCTAGAGAGGGTAGGCCTGAAGCTTTCTTT
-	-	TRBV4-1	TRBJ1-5	CASSQEAPGQPQHF	TGCGCCAGCAGCCAAGAAGCCCCTGGACAGCCCCAGCATTTT
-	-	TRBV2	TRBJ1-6	CASRGDGESPLHF	TGTGCCAGCAGGGGGGACGGAGAATCACCCCTCCACTTT
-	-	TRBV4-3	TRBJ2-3	CASSQGAREGSDTQYF	TGCGCCAGCAGCCAAGGGGCCCGGGAAGGTTCAGATACGCAGTATTTT